The rows below give T cell receptor beta chains drawn from one sample of a study of PD-L1 blockade in urothelial cancer. Here immunoSEQ multiplex PCR was the method, and the copy in TCRdb shows in-frame clones only, minus some. The sample contains roughly 30,000 clones, nearly 90% of which appear only once. This sample comprised PBMCs, obtained around atezolizumab (anti-PD-L1) treatment. Receptor source: an elderly man with urothelial cancer. CDR3s include the opening cysteine and the closing phenylalanine or tryptophan. The D gene is left open where the match is weak. Clone size is not always given. Where it is, it says once, few, many or a class for expanded clones.

CDR3 length	D gene	V gene	clone size	J gene	CDR3 protein	CDR3 DNA
16	TRBD1	TRBV18	-	TRBJ1-2	CASSPGTGRANYGYTF	TGTGCCAGCTCACCAGGGACAGGGAGGGCTAACTATGGCTACACCTTC
18	TRBD2	TRBV5-6	-	TRBJ2-7	CASSSRGRLAGGLNEQYF	TGTGCCAGCAGCTCTCGGGGGCGACTAGCGGGAGGTCTAAACGAGCAGTACTTC
15	-	TRBV2	once	TRBJ2-1	CASSGSGTSYNEQFF	TGTGCCAGCAGTGGCTCTGGCACCTCCTACAATGAGCAGTTCTTC
14	TRBD2	TRBV19	-	TRBJ2-3	CASGRDDRTDTQYF	TGTGCCAGTGGGAGGGATGACCGAACAGATACGCAGTATTTT
15	-	TRBV6-5	few	TRBJ2-7	CASSYSGAQAYEQYF	TGTGCCAGCAGTTACTCGGGGGCCCAAGCCTACGAGCAGTACTTC
17	TRBD1	TRBV5-1	-	TRBJ2-6	CASRWGQGLSGANVLTF	TGCGCCAGCAGGTGGGGACAGGGGTTGTCTGGGGCCAACGTCCTGACTTTC
12	-	TRBV29-1	-	TRBJ1-5	CSARTANQPQHF	TGCAGCGCCAGGACAGCTAATCAGCCCCAGCATTTT
14	TRBD2	TRBV6-1	-	TRBJ2-1	CASSLAGAYNEQFF	TGTGCCAGCAGTCTAGCGGGGGCCTACAATGAGCAGTTCTTC
13	TRBD1	TRBV5-1	few	TRBJ2-5	CASSLGQVETQYF	TGCGCCAGCAGCTTAGGACAGGTCGAGACCCAGTACTTC
15	-	TRBV6-5	once	TRBJ2-6	CASSYTGSGANVLTF	TGTGCCAGCAGTTACACAGGGTCTGGGGCCAACGTCCTGACTTTC
18	TRBD1	TRBV5-6	-	TRBJ1-1	CASSLPGQVSTRGGGAFF	TGTGCCAGCAGCTTGCCGGGACAGGTCTCGACTAGAGGTGGCGGAGCTTTCTTT
13	TRBD1	TRBV7-6	-	TRBJ2-7	CASSSGTGEEQYF	TGTGCCAGCAGTTCCGGGACAGGGGAGGAGCAGTACTTC
15	-	TRBV11-3	-	TRBJ2-5	CASSARDTTQETQYF	TGTGCCAGCAGTGCCCGGGACACCACACAAGAGACCCAGTACTTC
14	-	TRBV29-1	-	TRBJ2-7	CSARMGHDSYEQYF	TGCAGCGCCCGAATGGGGCATGACTCCTACGAGCAGTACTTC
17	TRBD2	TRBV5-1	-	TRBJ2-5	CASSLGGGTAGGETQYF	TGCGCCAGCAGCTTGGGGGGCGGAACTGCGGGGGGAGAGACCCAGTACTTC
11	-	TRBV28	-	TRBJ1-3	CASGLGNTIYF	TGTGCCAGTGGCCTCGGAAACACCATATATTTT
16	TRBD1	TRBV28	once	TRBJ2-1	CASNTYRDRGGNEQFF	TGTGCCAGCAATACTTATCGGGACAGGGGGGGCAATGAGCAGTTCTTC